What follows are 27 T cell receptor beta chains derived from one specimen sequenced in a study of cytomegalovirus exposure and HLA in healthy donors. Both 60 Vbeta primers and 13 Jbeta primers went into the PCR. Profiling relied on immunoSEQ multiplex PCR, and the TCRdb table lists in-frame clones only, not all of them. The sample records about 120,000 clones, about 10% being singletons. The source material was PBMCs. These receptors came from a woman aged 18-29 years in good health and CMV-seropositive.

In this sample, this clone turned up a few times. V is TRBV30 and J is TRBJ2-7; possibly TRBD1 for D (5 bases). V lost 1 base to trimming and J lost 3 bases, with 16 bases between them. This CDR3 is 15 amino acids long. The germline CDR1 and CDR2 sequences are GTSNPN and SVGIG (reference sequence). DNA of the CDR3: TGTGCCTGGAGTGCCCTGGTGGAAAGGGGCTACGAGCAGTACTTC. Its protein is CAWSALVERGYEQYF. The whole variable domain, filled in from reference TRBV30 and TRBJ2-7, reads SQTIHQWPATLVQPVGSPLSLECTVEGTSNPNLYWYRQAAGRGLQLLFYSVGIGQISSEVPQNLSASRPQDRQFILSSKKLLLSDSGFYLCAWSALVERGYEQYFGPGTRLTVT.

This clone was seen more than once but under ten times. J is TRBJ2-3 and V is TRBV6-1, with D maybe TRBD2 (5 bases). The germline V gene encodes CDR1 MNHNS and CDR2 SASEGT. V was trimmed by 3 bases and J by 8 bases, leaving 12 bases between them. This CDR3 region has 13 residues. This CDR3 reads CASSERASGTQYF. CDR3 bases: TGTGCCAGCAGTGAGAGGGCTTCAGGTACGCAGTATTTT.

This clone came up once. The rearrangement links TRBV21-1 to TRBJ1-5; the table assigns TRBD1, which was not confirmed against the DNA. TRBV21-1 is described as a pseudogene. There are 19 residues in the CDR3. In DNA, the CDR3 is TGTGCCAGCAGCGCCAAGCTCGGACAGGGAGTATATGGCAATCAGCCCCAGCATTTT. It encodes CASSAKLGQGVYGNQPQHF.

This clone was counted a few times. The rearrangement joins TRBV5-1 to TRBJ1-6, with D tentatively TRBD1 (5 bases). The V gene's germline CDR1 is SGHRS and CDR2 YFSETQ. CDR3 length: 14 amino acids. The ends were cut back, 4 bases at V and 8 bases at J, with 13 bases in the middle. This CDR3 is CASSRGSVDSPLHF. DNA of the CDR3: TGCGCCAGCAGCCGGGGGTCAGTAGATTCACCCCTCCACTTT.

This clone was detected a few times. V and J are TRBV30 and TRBJ1-1; 7 bases agree with TRBD1. Germline trimming cut 2 bases from V and 4 bases from J; bases unmatched to any gene: 22. CDR1 is GTSNPN and CDR2 is SVGIG in the germline V gene (reference sequence). This CDR3 region has 19 residues. The DNA for the CDR3 is TGTGCCTGGAGTCCCACACGAAGTTTTTCACGTCAGGGGGGCACTGAAGCTTTCTTT. Translated, it gives CAWSPTRSFSRQGGTEAFF.

This clone turned up a few times. The J gene is TRBJ2-5, the V gene TRBV15, with no clear D. Deletions cut 0 bases from V and 5 bases from J, with 7 bases between. The germline V gene has CDR1 LNHNV and CDR2 YYDKDF (reference sequence). CDR3 size: 13 residues. CDR3 loop: CATSRDLKETQYF. CDR3 nucleotides: TGTGCCACCAGCAGAGATCTAAAGGAGACCCAGTACTTC.

This clone was detected a few times. The gene calls are TRBV28 and TRBJ2-7, with D maybe TRBD1 (6 bases). Per the germline V gene, CDR1 is MDHEN and CDR2 is SYDVKM. The V gene lost 5 bases and the J gene lost 7 bases, with 15 bases spanning the gap. The CDR3 runs 13 residues. CDR3 amino acids: CASSGVGAREQYF. The CDR3 DNA reads TGTGCCAGCAGTGGGGTGGGGGCGCGGGAGCAGTACTTC.

This clone was recorded a few times. J is TRBJ1-2 and V is TRBV25-1; D unresolved. The germline V and J ends were trimmed by 8 bases and 6 bases, with 13 bases remaining between them. The CDR3 is made up of 12 amino acids. Germline V CDR1 and CDR2: MGHDK, SYGVNS. The CDR3 nucleotides read TGTGCCAGCGGACTCGGAGGGCATGGCTACACCTTC. It specifies CASGLGGHGYTF.

There are a few counts of this clone. The sample has other DNA sequences that encode this CDR3 too. This chain joins TRBV5-1 and TRBJ2-5; 11 bases agree with TRBD2. Trimming at V came to 2 bases and at J to 4 bases, leaving 1 base not matched to a gene. The CDR3 sequence is 14 residues long. Germline CDR1 reads SGHRS; CDR2 reads YFSETQ. CDR3 sequence: CASSLGLAGETQYF. The CDR3 nucleotides are TGCGCCAGCAGCTTAGGACTAGCGGGAGAGACCCAGTACTTC.

The sample holds a few counts of this clone. V is TRBV6-1 and J is TRBJ2-3; D may be TRBD2 (5 bases). Germline-derived CDR1 and CDR2 are MNHNS and SASEGT. CDR3 length: 15 amino acids. The ends were cut back, 4 bases at V and 1 base at J, with 12 bases in the middle. CDR3 coding DNA: TGTGCCAGCAGTGGTGATAGCGCCCGCACAGATACGCAGTATTTT. Its protein product is CASSGDSARTDTQYF.

V usage is TRBV9 and J usage is TRBJ2-7; D is perhaps TRBD2 (6 bases). Trimming removed 4 bases from V and 3 bases from J, with 14 bases in between. Germline loops: CDR1 SGDLS, CDR2 YYNGEE. The CDR3 runs to 14 residues. The CDR3 protein is CASSPIPGGYEQYF. CDR3 nucleotide sequence: TGTGCCAGCAGCCCGATACCCGGGGGCTACGAGCAGTACTTC.

J is TRBJ2-7 and V is TRBV30; 10 bases align to TRBD2. Germline CDR1 GTSNPN, CDR2 SVGIG (reference sequence). This CDR3 is 14 amino acids long. The junction had 4 bases not matched to a gene; V was cut back by 0 bases and J by 5 bases. The CDR3 protein is CAWSVSSGSHEQYF. CDR3 bases: TGTGCCTGGAGTGTTTCTAGCGGGAGTCACGAGCAGTACTTC.

This chain uses TRBV14 with TRBJ1-1, with TRBD1 as a possible D gene (5 bases). Germline CDR1 is SGHDN and CDR2 is FVKESK. V lost 4 bases and J 4 bases, leaving 13 bases between the germline ends. The CDR3 runs 14 residues. The CDR3 spells CASSLPGLFTEAFF. CDR3 bases: TGTGCCAGCAGCCTGCCGGGACTCTTCACTGAAGCTTTCTTT.

This rearrangement joins TRBV4-1 to TRBJ2-1; D gene uncertain. Trimming shortened V by 1 base and J by 10 bases, and 8 bases separated the two germline ends. The CDR3 sequence is 12 residues long. Germline V gene data show CDR1 as MGHRA and CDR2 as YSYEKL. The CDR3 here is CASSQVGWEQFF. CDR3 bases: TGCGCCAGCAGCCAAGTCGGGTGGGAGCAGTTCTTC.

This clone was detected a few times. This chain links TRBV4-2 with TRBJ2-7, with 7 bases that match TRBD2. The J segment lost 1 base and the V segment lost 0 bases, leaving 3 bases of the junction unmatched. Germline lookup yields CDR1 LGHNA and CDR2 YNFKEQ. The CDR3 loop spans 15 amino acids. The DNA for the CDR3 is TGTGCCAGCAGCCAAGAGTGGGGGGGATCCTACGAGCAGTACTTC. This encodes CASSQEWGGSYEQYF.

The rearrangement links TRBV20-1 to TRBJ2-1; possibly TRBD2 for D (6 bases). This CDR3 has 11 residues. Germline V CDR1 and CDR2: DFQATT, SNEGSKA (reference sequence). The DNA for the CDR3 is TGCTGCGGGAACGCGGGCAATGAGCAGTTCTTC. Its translation: CCGNAGNEQFF.

The chain employs TRBV2 and TRBJ1-5, with D hard to call. The CDR3 contains 13 residues. Germline values: CDR1 SNHLY, CDR2 FYNNEI. V was clipped by 6 bases and J by 7 bases, with 13 bases between them. The DNA for the CDR3 is TGTGCCAGCAGCCGTGGAGGGTTGCAGCCCCAGCATTTT. Its protein is CASSRGGLQPQHF.

This clone has only a few counts. The chain combines TRBV7-3 with TRBJ2-1; D is perhaps TRBD2 (6 bases). Trimming cost V 2 bases and J 4 bases, with 9 bases left between them. The CDR3 has 14 residues. Germline loops: CDR1 SGHTA, CDR2 FQGTGA. DNA for the CDR3: TGTGCCAGCAGCTTATTGGGGGGATACAATGAGCAGTTCTTC. It specifies CASSLLGGYNEQFF.

This clone has a handful of counts. The rearrangement uses TRBV4-1 and TRBJ1-5; 8 nucleotides match TRBD1. The CDR3 is 16 residues long. V shed 5 bases and J 7 bases; nucleotides not matched to a gene: 13. The V gene's germline CDR1 is MGHRA and CDR2 YSYEKL. The CDR3 DNA is TGCGCCAGCAGCGAGTTTCAGGGGGCCCTTCTCCAGCCCCAGCATTTT. Amino acids: CASSEFQGALLQPQHF.

The chain carries TRBV7-6 and TRBJ2-1; 7 bases align to TRBD2. J gave up 3 bases and V 6 bases, and 8 bases lay outside the gene matches. Germline V gene lookup returns CDR1 SGHVS and CDR2 FNYEAQ. The CDR3 runs to 15 residues. The CDR3 loop is CASRLGGSYYNEQFF. CDR3 in DNA: TGTGCCAGCAGACTGGGCGGGAGCTACTACAATGAGCAGTTCTTC.

This chain links TRBV15 with TRBJ1-1; D not resolved. Germline loops: CDR1 LNHNV, CDR2 YYDKDF (reference sequence). The CDR3 is made up of 15 amino acids. Trimming cost V 0 bases and J 1 base, with 9 bases left between them. The CDR3 sequence is CATSRDLGGNTEAFF. As DNA, the CDR3 is TGTGCCACCAGCAGAGATTTGGGAGGGAACACTGAAGCTTTCTTT.

This clone was counted many times. Other DNA sequences in this sample translate to the same CDR3. The chain carries TRBV5-1 and TRBJ2-3, with 11 bases aligning to TRBD2. The CDR3 length is 15 residues. Trimming removed 4 bases from V and 1 base from J; junction bases left unmatched: 2. Per germline, CDR1 SGHRS and CDR2 YFSETQ. The CDR3 region has the DNA TGCGCCAGCAGCCTAGCGGGAGGAGGCACAGATACGCAGTATTTT. Protein sequence: CASSLAGGGTDTQYF.

There are a few counts of this clone. Other DNA sequences in the sample encode the same CDR3. The chain is built from TRBV4-1 and TRBJ1-2, with TRBD1 matching 8 bases. This CDR3 spans 15 amino acids. Germline V gene sequence: CDR1 MGHRA, CDR2 YSYEKL. V shed 1 base and J 3 bases; nucleotides not matched to a gene: 4. The CDR3 DNA sequence: TGCGCCAGCAGCCAAGGGACAGGGTATTACTATGGCTACACCTTC. Translating gives CASSQGTGYYYGYTF.

This clone showed up just a few times. The gene calls are TRBV18 and TRBJ1-1, with D maybe TRBD1 (5 bases). Trimming cost V 5 bases and J 5 bases, with 18 bases left between them. Germline CDR1 reads KGHSH; CDR2 reads LQKENI. This CDR3 is built from 15 residues. The CDR3 DNA reads as TGTGCCAGCTCAGTATCACGGGGCGCGGGGACTGAAGCTTTCTTT. The encoded protein is CASSVSRGAGTEAFF.

The chain recombines TRBV29-1 with TRBJ2-2, with 16 positions matching TRBD2. This CDR3 spans 16 amino acids. V lost 7 bases to trimming and J lost 6 bases; unmatched junction nucleotides: 8. In germline, CDR1 is SQVTM, CDR2 ANQGSEA. Written as DNA, the CDR3 is TGCAGCGCCAAGGGGACTAGCGGGAGGGCCTCCGGGGAGCTGTTTTTT. Encoded protein: CSAKGTSGRASGELFF.

This clone has just a few counts. At one end the junction does not follow the germline gene, possibly because of a read error. The chain carries TRBV28 and TRBJ2-2; D might be TRBD1 (7 bases). In germline, CDR1 is MDHEN, CDR2 SYDVKM. The CDR3 consists of 12 residues. The CDR3 sequence is CASSLVQGGLFF. The CDR3 DNA is TGTGCCAGCAGTTTGGTGCAGGGGGGGCTGTTTTTT.

This clone has a handful of counts. V gene TRBV7-6 combines with J gene TRBJ1-2; D is undetermined. The CDR3 extends over 15 amino acids. V was cut by 2 bases and J by 0 bases, with 10 bases left in between. Germline loops: CDR1 SGHVS, CDR2 FNYEAQ. The CDR3 loop reads CASSLTSTSNYGYTF. For the CDR3, the DNA is TGTGCCAGCAGCTTAACCTCCACTTCTAACTATGGCTACACCTTC.